This is a list of T cell receptor beta chains from one sample in a study of CXCR3-negative and CXCR3-positive naive CD8 T cells. TCRdb re-called the 5' RACE reads, yielding one record per CDR3 amino acid sequence without DNA. The sample has some 150,000 distinct CDR3 sequences; the top ten hold approximately 0.4%. The source material was naive CXCR3+ CD8+ T cells from blood. These receptors all come from a human donor in good health. Some clones in this sample may be carry-over from other donors' samples. The CDR3 runs from the conserved cysteine through the conserved F or W.

V,J,length,CDR3
TRBV12-3/TRBV12-4,TRBJ2-7,17,CASSPGLAGGLFYEQYF
TRBV7-9,TRBJ2-1,16,CASSSDASGVYNEQFF
TRBV7-9,TRBJ2-7,13,CASSPGPTYEQYF
TRBV2,TRBJ1-1,16,CASSDPLVNFNTEAFF
TRBV27,TRBJ1-1,14,CASSETVLGTEAFF
TRBV7-6,TRBJ1-2,16,CASSLGARVSNYGYTF
TRBV5-6,TRBJ2-2,17,CASSLANRAANTGELFF
TRBV3-1,TRBJ1-1,14,CASSQASLGTEAFF
TRBV28,TRBJ1-4,15,CASSLFGDRDEKLFF
TRBV7-6,TRBJ2-5,15,CASSLKSWALETQYF
TRBV6-2/TRBV6-3,TRBJ2-1,13,CASSSGGVGEQFF
TRBV6-2/TRBV6-3,TRBJ2-7,15,CASSAPGRDSYEQYF
TRBV28,TRBJ2-2,14,CASSLRLVPGELFF
TRBV29-1,TRBJ1-2,15,CSVETDPRTGVVYTF
TRBV20-1,TRBJ2-5,14,CSAGTGRDQETQYF
TRBV4-1,TRBJ2-7,14,CASSQELGSYEQYF
TRBV7-3,TRBJ2-1,13,CASRGQGSVEQFF
TRBV5-6,TRBJ2-1,18,CASSLALTGTGTSNEQFF
TRBV12-3/TRBV12-4,TRBJ2-5,15,CASSLGQGALETQYF
TRBV29-1,TRBJ2-7,11,CSVDTGGEQYF
TRBV27,TRBJ2-1,16,CASSLVGTTSYNEQFF
TRBV7-9,TRBJ2-2,15,CASSHRTHNTGELFF
TRBV29-1,TRBJ2-1,12,CSVEPSTPGEFF
TRBV4-3,TRBJ2-7,15,CASSQDRDGAYEQYF
TRBV7-9,TRBJ2-2,14,CASSPRQGPGELFF
TRBV4-1,TRBJ2-6,21,CASSHGLGGETLLSGANVLTF
TRBV4-1,TRBJ2-1,16,CASSPLGDSLYNEQFF
TRBV28,TRBJ1-4,14,CASSFQGAKEKLFF
TRBV7-8,TRBJ2-2,13,CASSQANTGELFF
TRBV28,TRBJ2-7,11,CASSFLDEQYF
TRBV12-3/TRBV12-4,TRBJ2-5,11,CASSLEETQYF
TRBV4-1,TRBJ2-2,15,CASSQEGRVTGELFF
TRBV28,TRBJ2-1,15,CASSPSGRVYNEQFF
TRBV20-1,TRBJ2-2,18,CSARDLGGLAVNTGELFF
TRBV2,TRBJ2-6,15,CASRRQGYGANVLTF
TRBV24-1,TRBJ1-1,12,CATSDRGTEAFF
TRBV9,TRBJ2-7,14,CASSPRVGTYEQYF
TRBV19,TRBJ1-5,14,CASSIRAGNQPQHF
TRBV7-6,TRBJ2-5,20,CASSGSTSGTSGRTPETQYF
TRBV27,TRBJ1-5,15,CASSPPGFGNQPQHF
TRBV15,TRBJ1-1,13,CATSRDGWTEAFF
TRBV25-1,TRBJ2-2,15,CASTKSESVGGELFF
TRBV14,TRBJ1-1,12,CASSHPPSPAFF
TRBV27,TRBJ2-1,12,CASSLSGGEQFF
TRBV20-1,TRBJ2-1,15,CSARVTRGPYNEQFF
TRBV11-1,TRBJ2-1,16,CASSFSGASSYNEQFF
TRBV30,TRBJ1-1,12,CAWSVGDTEAFF
TRBV7-9,TRBJ1-2,14,CASSLTVVDGGYTF
TRBV7-2,TRBJ2-1,18,CASSLSSVWGNAYNEQFF
TRBV29-1,TRBJ1-1,11,CSVRDITEAFF
TRBV7-6,TRBJ1-1,13,CASSSTGNTEAFF
TRBV7-9,TRBJ2-7,14,CASSLGKTGYEQYF
TRBV29-1,TRBJ2-3,14,CSGGTALSTDTQYF
TRBV7-8,TRBJ2-1,18,CASSPTPELVETRNEQFF